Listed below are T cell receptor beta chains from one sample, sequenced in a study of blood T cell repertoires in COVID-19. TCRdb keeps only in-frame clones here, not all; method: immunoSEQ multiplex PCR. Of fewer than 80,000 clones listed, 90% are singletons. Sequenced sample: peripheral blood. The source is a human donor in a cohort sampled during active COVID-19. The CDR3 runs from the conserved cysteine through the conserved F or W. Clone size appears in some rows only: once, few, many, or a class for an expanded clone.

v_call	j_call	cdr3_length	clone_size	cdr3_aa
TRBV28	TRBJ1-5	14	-	CASRGRDREQPQHF
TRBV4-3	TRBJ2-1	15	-	CASSRVLGGGYEQFF
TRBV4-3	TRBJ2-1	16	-	CASSQDGTGGWNEQFF
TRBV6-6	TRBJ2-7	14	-	CASSSRLAGNEQYF
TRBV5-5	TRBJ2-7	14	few	CASSLIQVSYEQYF
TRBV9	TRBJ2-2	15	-	CASSVSGTATGELFF
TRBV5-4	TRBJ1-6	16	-	CASSLNPGSHNSPLHF
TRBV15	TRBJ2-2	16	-	CATSRGTTPGTGELFF
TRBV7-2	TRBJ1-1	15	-	CASSLGGTLWTEAFF
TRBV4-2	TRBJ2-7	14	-	CASSTGLAVDEQYF
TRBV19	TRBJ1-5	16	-	CASSFLGRAGNQPQHF